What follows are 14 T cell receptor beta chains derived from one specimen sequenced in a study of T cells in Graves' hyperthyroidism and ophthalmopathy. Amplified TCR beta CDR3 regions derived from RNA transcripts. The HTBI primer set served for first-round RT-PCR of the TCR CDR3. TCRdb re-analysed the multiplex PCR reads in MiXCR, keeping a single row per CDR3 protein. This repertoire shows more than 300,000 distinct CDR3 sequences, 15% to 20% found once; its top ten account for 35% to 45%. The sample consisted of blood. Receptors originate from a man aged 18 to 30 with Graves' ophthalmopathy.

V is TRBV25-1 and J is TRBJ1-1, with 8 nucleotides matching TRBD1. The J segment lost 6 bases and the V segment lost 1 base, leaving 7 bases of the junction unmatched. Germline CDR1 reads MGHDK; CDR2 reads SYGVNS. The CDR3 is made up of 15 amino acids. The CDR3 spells CASSESRQGIAEAFF. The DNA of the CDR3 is TGTGCCAGCAGTGAATCACGACAGGGGATCGCTGAAGCTTTCTTT.

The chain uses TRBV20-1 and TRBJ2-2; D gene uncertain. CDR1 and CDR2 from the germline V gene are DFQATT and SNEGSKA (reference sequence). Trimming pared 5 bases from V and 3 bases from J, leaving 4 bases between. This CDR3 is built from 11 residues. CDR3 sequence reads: CSAWDTGELFF. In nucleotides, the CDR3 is TGCAGTGCTTGGGACACCGGGGAGCTGTTTTTT.

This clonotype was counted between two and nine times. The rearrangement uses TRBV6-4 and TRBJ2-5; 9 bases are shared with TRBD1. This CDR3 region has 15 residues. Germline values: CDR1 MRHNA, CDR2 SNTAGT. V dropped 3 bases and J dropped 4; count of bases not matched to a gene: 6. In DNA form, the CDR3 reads TGTGCCAGCAGTGAGAGTTCGACAGGGGGAGAGACCCAGTACTTC. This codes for CASSESSTGGETQYF.

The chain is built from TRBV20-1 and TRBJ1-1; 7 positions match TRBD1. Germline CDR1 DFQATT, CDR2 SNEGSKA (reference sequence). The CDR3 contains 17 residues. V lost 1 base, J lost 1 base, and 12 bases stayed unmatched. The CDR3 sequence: CSARGFRDRTSNTEAFF. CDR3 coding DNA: TGCAGTGCTAGAGGATTCAGGGACAGAACCTCGAACACTGAAGCTTTCTTT.

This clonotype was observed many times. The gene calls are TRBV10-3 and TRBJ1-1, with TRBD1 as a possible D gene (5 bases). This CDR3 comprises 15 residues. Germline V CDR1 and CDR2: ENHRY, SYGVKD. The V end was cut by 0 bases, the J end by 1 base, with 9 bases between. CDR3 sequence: CAISESAGRNTEAFF. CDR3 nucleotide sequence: TGTGCCATCAGTGAGTCGGCGGGGCGGAACACTGAAGCTTTCTTT.

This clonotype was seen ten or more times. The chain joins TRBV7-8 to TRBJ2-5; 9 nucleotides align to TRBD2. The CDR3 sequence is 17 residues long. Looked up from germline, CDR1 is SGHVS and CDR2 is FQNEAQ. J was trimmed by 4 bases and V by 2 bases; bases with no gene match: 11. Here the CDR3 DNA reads TGTGCCAGCAGCTTATATCGGAGCGGGGGGTTGGGAGAGACCCAGTACTTC. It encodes CASSLYRSGGLGETQYF.

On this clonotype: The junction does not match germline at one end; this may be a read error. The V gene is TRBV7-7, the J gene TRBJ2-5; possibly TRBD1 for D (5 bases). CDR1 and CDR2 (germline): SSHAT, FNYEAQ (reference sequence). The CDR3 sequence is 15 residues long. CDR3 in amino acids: CASSLARARVETQYF. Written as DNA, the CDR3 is TGTGCTAGCAGCTTAGCCAGGGCCAGGGTGGAGACCCAGTACTTC.

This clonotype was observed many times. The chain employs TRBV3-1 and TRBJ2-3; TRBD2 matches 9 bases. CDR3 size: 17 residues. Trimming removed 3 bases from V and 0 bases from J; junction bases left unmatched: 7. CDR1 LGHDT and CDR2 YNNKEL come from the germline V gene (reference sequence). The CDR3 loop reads CASSQTVAGVSTDTQYF. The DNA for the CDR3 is TGTGCCAGCAGCCAGACGGTAGCGGGGGTGAGCACAGATACGCAGTATTTT.

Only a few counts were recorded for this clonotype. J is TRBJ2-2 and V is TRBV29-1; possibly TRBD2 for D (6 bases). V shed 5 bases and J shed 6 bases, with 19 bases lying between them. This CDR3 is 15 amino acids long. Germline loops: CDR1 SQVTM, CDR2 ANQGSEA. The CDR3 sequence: CSVSTRSSGAGELFF. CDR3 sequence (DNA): TGCAGCGTTTCTACCCGCTCGTCGGGGGCCGGGGAGCTGTTTTTT.

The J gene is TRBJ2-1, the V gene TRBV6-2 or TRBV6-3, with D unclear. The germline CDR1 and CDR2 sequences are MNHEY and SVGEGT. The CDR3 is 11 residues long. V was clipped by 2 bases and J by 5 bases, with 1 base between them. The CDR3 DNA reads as TGTGCCAGCAGTTACAACAATGAGCAGTTCTTC. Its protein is CASSYNNEQFF.

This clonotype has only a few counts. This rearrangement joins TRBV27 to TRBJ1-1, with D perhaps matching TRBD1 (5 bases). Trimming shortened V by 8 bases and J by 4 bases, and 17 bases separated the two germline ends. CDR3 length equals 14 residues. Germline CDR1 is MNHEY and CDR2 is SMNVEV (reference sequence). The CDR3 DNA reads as TGTGCCAGCGCCTGGGGAGGGGCCGGCACTGAAGCTTTCTTT. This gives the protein CASAWGGAGTEAFF.

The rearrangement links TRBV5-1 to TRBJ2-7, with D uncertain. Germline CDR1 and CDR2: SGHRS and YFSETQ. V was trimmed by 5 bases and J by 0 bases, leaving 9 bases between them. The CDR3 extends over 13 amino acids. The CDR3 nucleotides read TGCGCCAGCAGGCTCAGTAGCTCCTACGAGCAGTACTTC. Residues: CASRLSSSYEQYF. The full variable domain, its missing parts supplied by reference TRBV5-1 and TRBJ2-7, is KAGVTQTPRYLIKTRGQQVTLSCSPISGHRSVSWYQQTPGQGLQFLFEYFSETQRNKGNFPGRFSGRQFSNSRSEMNVSTLELGDSALYLCASRLSSSYEQYFGPGTRLTVT.

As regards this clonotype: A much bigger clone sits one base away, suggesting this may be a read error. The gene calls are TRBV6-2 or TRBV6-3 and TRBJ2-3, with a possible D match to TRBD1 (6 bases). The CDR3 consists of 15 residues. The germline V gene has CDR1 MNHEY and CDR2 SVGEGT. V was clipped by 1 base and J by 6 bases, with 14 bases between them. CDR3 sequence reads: CASSYLGRGYDTQYF. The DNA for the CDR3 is TGTGCCAGCAGTTACTTAGGCAGGGGTTACGATACGCAGTATTTT.

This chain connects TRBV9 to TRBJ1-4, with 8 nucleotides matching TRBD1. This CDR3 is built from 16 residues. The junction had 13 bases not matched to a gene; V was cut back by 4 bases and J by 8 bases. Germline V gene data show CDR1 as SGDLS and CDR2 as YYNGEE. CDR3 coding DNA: TGTGCCAGCAGCCCTCATACGGACAGGGAAGGGGAAAAACTGTTTTTT. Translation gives CASSPHTDREGEKLFF.